These 23 T cell receptor beta chains share one sample of origin, sequenced in a study of cytomegalovirus exposure and HLA in healthy donors. Profiled with immunoSEQ multiplex PCR; TCRdb holds only in-frame clones, not every one. The sample shows 90,000 to 120,000 clones, under 97% of them seen only once. Sequencing was performed on PBMCs. The source is a woman between 18 and 30 years old in good health and CMV-seronegative.

This clone showed up just once. The chain recombines TRBV5-5 with TRBJ1-4; D gene ambiguous. Germline CDR1 reads SGHKS; CDR2 reads YYEKEE (reference sequence). Between the trimmed V and J ends, which lost 0 bases and 7 bases, there was a span of 13 bases. The CDR3 sequence is 15 residues long. CDR3 protein: CASSLVGRVVEKLFF. The CDR3 DNA follows: TGTGCCAGCAGCTTGGTGGGCCGAGTTGTTGAAAAACTGTTTTTT.

The chain combines TRBV5-4 with TRBJ1-4, with 8 bases lining up with TRBD1. V lost 2 bases to trimming and J lost 3 bases; unmatched junction nucleotides: 6. The germline V gene has CDR1 SGHNT and CDR2 YYREEE (reference sequence). The CDR3 spans 16 residues. For the CDR3, the DNA is TGTGCCAGCAGCTTACAGACAGGGGCTGCTAATGAAAAACTGTTTTTT. Translated, it gives CASSLQTGAANEKLFF. Full variable domain (missing parts from reference TRBV5-4 and TRBJ1-4): ETGVTQSPTHLIKTRGQQVTLRCSSQSGHNTVSWYQQALGQGPQFIFQYYREEENGRGNFPPRFSGLQFPNYSSELNVNALELDDSALYLCASSLQTGAANEKLFFGSGTQLSVL.

V gene TRBV7-7 combines with J gene TRBJ1-1; D might be TRBD1 (5 bases). The ends were cut back, 3 bases at V and 3 bases at J, with 8 bases in the middle. This CDR3 comprises 13 residues. Germline V gene sequence: CDR1 SSHAT, CDR2 FNYEAQ (reference sequence). As DNA, the CDR3 is TGTGCCAGCAGCTTGAAAGGGGACACTGAAGCTTTCTTT. Its translation: CASSLKGDTEAFF. The full variable domain, completed using reference TRBV7-7 and TRBJ1-1, is GAGVSQSPRYKVTKRGQDVTLRCDPISSHATLYWYQQALGQGPEFLTYFNYEAQPDKSGLPSDRFSAERPEGSISTLTIQRTEQRDSAMYRCASSLKGDTEAFFGQGTRLTVV.

The chain has TRBV10-2 and TRBJ1-1; D uncertain. There are 14 residues in the CDR3. Germline V gene sequence: CDR1 WSHSY, CDR2 SAAADI. V was shortened by 7 bases and J by 0 bases, with 12 bases between the two germline ends. The DNA of the CDR3 is TGCGCCAGCAAGGCGCGCGGTTTGAACACTGAAGCTTTCTTT. It codes for CASKARGLNTEAFF.

The chain joins TRBV5-6 to TRBJ1-6, with D unresolved. Germline V lookup: CDR1 SGHDT, CDR2 YYEEEE. V was pared by 2 bases and J by 8 bases, with 11 bases between. CDR3 length equals 14 residues. The CDR3 nucleotides are TGTGCCAGCAGCTTACCGGTACTTGATTCACCCCTCCACTTT. Translated: CASSLPVLDSPLHF. Based on the CDR3 plus reference TRBV5-6 and TRBJ1-6, the full variable domain is DAGVTQSPTHLIKTRGQQVTLRCSPKSGHDTVSWYQQALGQGPQFIFQYYEEEERQRGNFPDRFSGHQFPNYSSELNVNALLLGDSALYLCASSLPVLDSPLHFGNGTRLTVT.

The CDR3 nucleotides read TGCGCCAGCAGGGTGGGACAGGGGGCCGCCGGGGAGCTGTTTTTT. This codes for CASRVGQGAAGELFF. V usage is TRBV5-1 and J usage is TRBJ2-2, with 12 bases fitting TRBD1. The junction had 5 bases not matched to a gene; V was cut back by 5 bases and J by 6 bases. CDR1 is SGHRS, CDR2 YFSETQ, per germline. There are 15 residues in the CDR3.

This chain links TRBV2 with TRBJ1-3, with D perhaps matching TRBD1 (5 bases). The germline CDR1 and CDR2 sequences are SNHLY and FYNNEI. V was trimmed by 5 bases and J by 4 bases, leaving 12 bases between them. The CDR3 is 14 residues long. The CDR3 DNA is TGTGCCAGCAGTTTCAGGGAGGCCGGAAACACCATATATTTT. It codes for CASSFREAGNTIYF.

The chain uses TRBV4-2 and TRBJ2-1; D possibly corresponds to TRBD1 (6 bases). CDR3 size: 14 residues. Between the trimmed V and J ends, which lost 5 bases and 7 bases, there was a span of 15 bases. Germline V gene data show CDR1 as LGHNA and CDR2 as YNFKEQ. Written as DNA, the CDR3 is TGTGCCAGCAGCAAGGGGGAGAGCAGGAATGAGCAGTTCTTC. This translates into CASSKGESRNEQFF.

The gene calls are TRBV7-9 and TRBJ1-2, with 8 bases lining up with TRBD1. V lost 0 bases, J lost 6 bases, and 12 bases stayed unmatched. This CDR3 has 17 residues. Germline-derived CDR1 and CDR2 are SEHNR and FQNEAQ (reference sequence). CDR3 in amino acids: CASSLALTGDERDGYTF. In DNA, the CDR3 is TGTGCCAGCAGCTTAGCCCTGACAGGGGACGAGCGAGATGGCTACACCTTC.

Concerning this clone itself: One end of the junction does not line up with germline, which may come from a read error. This sequence joins TRBV27 and TRBJ2-7; D unclear. In germline, CDR1 is MNHEY, CDR2 SMNVEV (reference sequence). This CDR3 contains 8 residues. CDR3: CASSFSCF. The CDR3 DNA reads TGTGCCAGCAGTTTTAGCTGCTTC.

The CDR3 nucleotides read TGTGCCAGCAGTGAAGCTGGGGTCGGCAGGGGTTCCTATAATTCACCCCTCCACTTT. It is translated as CASSEAGVGRGSYNSPLHF. The chain joins TRBV2 to TRBJ1-6; tentatively, D is TRBD1 (6 bases). V lost 0 bases, J lost 1 base, and 16 bases lay in between. The CDR3 is 19 amino acids. The V gene's germline CDR1 is SNHLY and CDR2 FYNNEI.

This sequence joins TRBV4-2 and TRBJ2-2; D not certain. V lost 0 bases and J 2 bases, leaving 7 bases between the germline ends. Per germline, CDR1 LGHNA and CDR2 YNFKEQ. This CDR3 has 15 residues. CDR3 amino acids: CASSQDRINTGELFF. The CDR3 DNA is TGTGCCAGCAGCCAAGACAGAATTAACACCGGGGAGCTGTTTTTT.

V gene TRBV7-2 combines with J gene TRBJ2-5; maybe TRBD1 (6 bases). CDR3 size: 14 residues. The germline V and J ends were trimmed by 4 bases and 4 bases, with 13 bases remaining between them. Germline loops: CDR1 SGHTA, CDR2 FQGNSA. CDR3 nucleotides: TGTGCCAGCAGCTCGAACAGGGTTCGAGAGACCCAGTACTTC. Translated, it gives CASSSNRVRETQYF.

This sequence joins TRBV5-5 and TRBJ1-1, with TRBD1 matching over 10 bases. The CDR3 contains 18 residues. With V trimmed by 0 bases and J by 4 bases, 12 bases remained unmatched. Germline V lookup: CDR1 SGHKS, CDR2 YYEKEE (reference sequence). DNA of the CDR3: TGTGCCAGCAGCTTGGAAGGCCGGACAGGGGGAGGGGGCACTGAAGCTTTCTTT. It codes for CASSLEGRTGGGGTEAFF. Full variable domain (remainder filled in from reference TRBV5-5 and TRBJ1-1): DAGVTQSPTHLIKTRGQQVTLRCSPISGHKSVSWYQQVLGQGPQFIFQYYEKEERGRGNFPDRFSARQFPNYSSELNVNALLLGDSALYLCASSLEGRTGGGGTEAFFGQGTRLTVV.

This chain links TRBV19 with TRBJ1-1, with D possibly matching TRBD1 (6 bases). The CDR3 runs 15 residues. CDR1 is LNHDA, CDR2 SQIVND, per germline (reference sequence). The V gene lost 2 bases and the J gene lost 1 base, with 11 bases spanning the gap. As DNA, the CDR3 is TGTGCCAGTAGTATATTGGGGACACCGAACACTGAAGCTTTCTTT. Its protein product is CASSILGTPNTEAFF.

This clone has a single count. J is TRBJ2-5 and V is TRBV28; 9 nucleotides match TRBD1. CDR1 is MDHEN, CDR2 SYDVKM, per germline. V gave up 6 bases and J gave up 1 base; unmatched junction bases: 9. The CDR3 has 16 amino acids. CDR3 in DNA: TGTGCCAGCAGCCGAACCGGGACAGGGATCCAAGAGACCCAGTACTTC. Translated, it gives CASSRTGTGIQETQYF.

This clone occurred once. The chain uses TRBV7-3 and TRBJ1-6; 9 bases match TRBD1. Per germline, CDR1 SGHTA and CDR2 FQGTGA. The V segment lost 8 bases and the J segment 7 bases; nucleotides outside the gene matches: 6. The CDR3 consists of 14 residues. The CDR3 bases are TGTGCCAGCGCGAGACAGGGGGAGAATTCACCCCTCCACTTT. Translating gives CASARQGENSPLHF.

The J gene is TRBJ2-7, the V gene TRBV15; 10 bases match TRBD2. This CDR3 is built from 18 residues. Germline V gene sequence: CDR1 LNHNV, CDR2 YYDKDF (reference sequence). Trimming took 3 bases from V and 1 from J; bases not matched to a gene: 12. The CDR3, as DNA: TGTGCCACCAGCAGGAGGATGGCTAGCGGGGGAGGATCCTACGAGCAGTACTTC. Amino acid sequence: CATSRRMASGGGSYEQYF.

The chain couples TRBV6-6 to TRBJ2-3; 10 nucleotides agree with TRBD2. From germline, CDR1 is MNHNY and CDR2 SVGAGI (reference sequence). The CDR3 has 15 amino acids. The J segment lost 1 base and the V segment lost 5 bases, leaving 3 bases of the junction unmatched. DNA of the CDR3: TGTGCCAGCAGTCCCGGGACTAGCGGCACAGATACGCAGTATTTT. As protein: CASSPGTSGTDTQYF.

The chain recombines TRBV7-8 with TRBJ2-7, with D possibly being TRBD1 (6 bases). Between the trimmed V and J ends, which lost 2 bases and 3 bases, there was a span of 11 bases. CDR1 and CDR2 from the germline V gene are SGHVS and FQNEAQ. The CDR3 has 14 amino acids. The DNA for the CDR3 is TGTGCCAGCAGCTTAACAGGGTTTATCTACGAGCAGTACTTC. This gives the protein CASSLTGFIYEQYF.

The rearrangement uses TRBV21-1 and TRBJ2-3; the table gives TRBD2 as D, unverified against the DNA. TRBV21-1 constitutes a pseudogene. The CDR3 extends over 18 amino acids. CDR3 nucleotide sequence: TGTGCCAGCAGCATTCATGGGAGGGGACTAGGTTGCACAGATACGCAGTATTTT. This codes for CASSIHGRGLGCTDTQYF.

The chain employs TRBV6-1 and TRBJ1-3; D is perhaps TRBD1 (6 bases). Germline V gene sequence: CDR1 MNHNS, CDR2 SASEGT. The V end lost 6 bases, the J end lost 0 bases, and 12 bases lay between the germline ends. The CDR3 has 15 residues. The DNA for the CDR3 is TGTGCCAGCAGGGCCCCGGACAGCTCTGGAAACACCATATATTTT. Protein: CASRAPDSSGNTIYF.

This clone was observed once. The rearrangement joins TRBV11-3 to TRBJ2-2; 10 nucleotides match TRBD2. CDR1 and CDR2 (germline): SGHNT, YENEEA. Losses at the gene ends were 4 bases for V and 4 bases for J; bases not matched to a gene: 12. There are 18 residues in the CDR3. CDR3 sequence reads: CASSSRGASGGRTGELFF. The DNA for the CDR3 is TGTGCCAGCAGCTCGAGGGGGGCTAGCGGGGGCCGCACCGGGGAGCTGTTTTTT.